This T cell receptor beta chain was identified during a study of cytomegalovirus exposure and HLA in healthy donors (dated by TCRdb to 2015 to 2018). For the study in its entirety: In an earlier analysis of 587 of the donors, under 300 Gb of sequence data and about 110 million unique TCR beta sequences from 150 million to 200 million T cells were reported. An early release covering 500 to 750 HLA-typed donors comprised roughly 300 gigabases of sequencing data and roughly 86 million unique TCR sequences. Among the roughly 400 genotyped donors, approximately 82% belonged to the genetic ancestry cluster associated with self-reported Caucasian donors. The study aimed to test whether cataloging public T cell receptors could reveal signatures of past pathogen exposure. The T cell repertoires of 550 to 850 subjects were profiled by immunosequencing and related to cytomegalovirus serostatus. Along with the roughly 710-subject first cohort, a separate validation cohort of over a hundred different subjects was used. High-throughput TCR immunosequencing, statistical association of individual TCRs with disease status, and machine learning were combined to predict cytomegalovirus infection status. A later analysis re-analyzed previously published TCR beta repertoires from approximately 670 donors and added high-resolution HLA genotyping to study TCR occurrence patterns. The later analysis used no new phenotypic data to find candidate immune exposures, relying instead on TCR beta sequences and their occurrence across donors. In an earlier analysis of roughly 540 of the donors, high-throughput TCR beta sequencing was used to judge whether each TCR beta V gene segment behaved as functional or pseudogenic. Alongside the repertoire data, information on donor age, sex, ethnicity and CMV serostatus was compiled. A later genetic analysis used genome-wide SNP genotypes for about three fifths of the 666 donors, treating that subset as a discovery cohort. All discovery cohort repertoires had been generated on a single sequencing platform. Both class I and class II loci were covered by HLA typing, at four-digit resolution. The number of donors typed differed by locus, with roughly 620-640 for A, B, C, DRB1 and DQB1, more than 500 for DQA1, 606 for DPA1, and some 440 for DPB1. Four to six DR-DQ haplotypes were handled as single units for association and clustering, since linkage in the cohort was strong. Among roughly 370 genotyped donors of the cohort, an average of about 240,000 unique TCR beta nucleotide sequences were sequenced per donor, about a sixth of them non-productive. Study-wide conclusions, independent of this receptor: A cluster of highly shared sequence variants was judged likely to represent a technical artifact of the sequencing pipeline. In an earlier analysis of more than 500 of the donors, most TCR beta V segments appeared in productive rearrangements about 90% or about 30% of the time, broadly matching IMGT annotations. The 87-base-pair reads could not distinguish some IMGT-functional V segments, including TRBV6-2 and TRBV6-3, so those segments were excluded. In a later analysis, most CMV-associated TCR beta chains were found to appear HLA-restricted, with HLA associations seemingly driven largely by CMV exposure. The earlier analysis of some 540 of the donors excluded approximately 15 rarely observed V segments, including chromosome 9 orphons, because counts were too low. According to a later analysis, TCR association rates differed among HLA loci, with DRB1 alleles showing the most associated TCRs and HLA-C alleles showing the fewest. Because HLA typing was missing for some donors at each locus, association tests included only the typed subset. Linkage disequilibrium might explain the correlated functional status among segregating V segments, but an unknown experimental factor could not be ruled out. Most TCR sequences were observed very rarely across donors, whereas some public TCRs were present in many individuals. Compared with equally common non-associated chains, HLA-associated TCR beta chains in a later analysis were more clonally expanded and had lower generation probabilities. A further reported finding was that TCR beta sequences accurately predicted the HLA-A and HLA-B alleles for most subjects in the first cohort. Three of the identified cytomegalovirus-associated TCR beta chains were confirmed in vitro to be specific for cytomegalovirus antigens. Immune exposure information for the cohort was limited to CMV serostatus. The study listed 150 to 200 TCR beta chains as associated with cytomegalovirus. Presence/absence analyses assumed roughly uniform sequencing depth across donors, an assumption that may not hold. V-gene and J-gene trimming of TCR beta chains was associated with a missense DCLRE1C variant in a later genetic analysis, and the association was replicated in an independent cohort. Assigning TCR associations to individual alleles was difficult when HLA alleles, especially DR and DQ, strongly co-occurred. The authors suggested that the approach could potentially be extended to other disease states and immunological phenotypes. The classifier was reported to diagnose cytomegalovirus status with high specificity and sensitivity in both the original cohort and the validation cohort. This cohort had only TCR beta chains sequenced, and the lack of alpha or paired-chain data limited which features could be detected. A later analysis associated about 18,000 TCR beta sequences with specific HLA alleles at a false discovery rate of 0.05. Compared with the approximately 670-donor mean, donors in an Asian-associated ancestry cluster had fewer N-insertions in productive TCRs, according to a later genetic analysis. A later analysis reported that several top co-occurrence clusters appeared linked to parvovirus B19, influenza, CMV and Epstein-Barr virus.

Including cysteine and phenylalanine, the CDR3 has 14 amino acids. CDR3 DNA only is kept here, 42 bases in frame from base 1. The germline V gene gives CDR1 as SGHVS and CDR2 as FNYEAQ. V is cut by 4 bases and J by 8 bases, and the space between the germline ends is 17 bases. A few counts support this clone. Which antigen it targets is not known. No qualities accompany the bases; no much larger clone lies one base away. In total, approximately 610 healthy bone marrow donors made up the cohort. At the time of sampling, all cohort members were nominally healthy, though unrecorded immune exposures were likely present. The donor was CMV seronegative and belonged to the group of 350 to 400 seronegative cohort members. Each donor provided a peripheral blood sample, and peripheral blood mononuclear cells were used for TCR beta sequencing. The Qiagen DNeasy Blood Extraction Kit was used to extract genomic DNA from the blood cell samples.

Library preparation employed the immunoSEQ multiplex PCR assay. A mixture of 60 forward primers for TCR Vbeta segments and 13 reverse primers for TCR Jbeta segments was used in the multiplex PCR. The CDR3 region of rearranged TCR beta genes was amplified from genomic DNA by a multiplex PCR assay. On the Illumina HiSeq System, the amplified TCR beta libraries were sequenced as 87-base-pair reads. Per the original workflow: In a later analysis, some 80 million unique TCR beta chains were counted across the roughly 610 repertoires, and some 10 million of these chains were shared by at least two donors. Raw reads were error-corrected and collapsed into unique sequences with a nearest-neighbor algorithm that merged closely related sequences to remove PCR and sequencing errors. To assign V, D and J gene segments, CDR3 sequences were aligned to IMGT reference sequences. For a sequence to be retained, at least a six-nucleotide match to both a V gene segment and a J gene segment was required. A rearrangement counted as productive if the CDR3 had no stop codons and remained in frame with V and J, and every other rearrangement counted as non-productive. CDR3 was defined by IMGT convention, running from the second conserved V-encoded cysteine to the conserved J-encoded phenylalanine. The earlier analysis of about 610 of the donors excluded any sequence lacking an unambiguous match to a single V gene segment. In an earlier analysis of about 590 of the donors, a V segment was called functional when productive rearrangements were above 56.7%, and segregating when the standard deviation between donors exceeded 5%. A statistical classification framework was built for diagnosing cytomegalovirus status from the catalog of TCR beta chain sequences. A later analysis assigned V and J genes by comparing TCR nucleotide sequences with IMGT/GENE-DB human TR gene sequences. A later analysis assigned CDR3 sequences and most-parsimonious VDJ recombination scenarios with the TCRdist pipeline. A later analysis defined each TCR beta chain by its CDR3 amino acid sequence plus V-gene family, and excluded reads lacking a unique V-gene family. As a way to deal with suspected cross-contamination and a sequencing artifact, a later analysis dropped more than 500 nucleotide sequences that were highly shared and had low generation probability. For each public chain, a later analysis derived a clonal expansion index from normalized ranks of inferred template counts within each repertoire. Generation probabilities in a later analysis came from a VDJ recombination model fitted to out-of-frame rearrangements, and those results were checked against IGoR. In a later analysis, hypergeometric tests were used to score TCR-TCR, TCR-HLA and TCR-CMV co-occurrence, with a repertoire-size bias correction applied to TCR pairs. False discovery rates were estimated in a later analysis by permuting HLA or CMV assignments 20 times. In a later analysis, co-occurring TCRs were grouped using DBSCAN, and TCRdist sequence similarity was added for clustering within HLA-allele-positive subsets. Repertoires with fewer than 30,000 or more than 120,000 public chains were left out of co-occurrence clustering, as were four to six repertoires with anomalous nucleotide sharing. TCRdb limited this immuneACCESS table to in-frame rearrangements with V and J called. A share of clones is missing; checked studies link under half to unresolved V genes, and the rest is unexplained. The V and J calls and clone size are taken from that table; D and trimming were inferred from the DNA. The sample table lists about 130,000 clones, about 74% of them with a count of one. The biggest ten clones account for roughly 7.5% of the sample.

The sequenced sample was PBMCs. This chain joins TRBV7-6 to TRBJ1-1, with a weak D call of TRBD1 (6 bases match). The TCR originated in a male donor in good health and CMV-seronegative. The DNA sequence is as follows: TGTGCCAGCAGCTCCGACAGGAAGGGCACAGAAGCTTTCTTT. The encoded protein is CASSSDRKGTEAFF.